Sequencing of this T cell receptor beta chain was carried out in a study of shared clonotypes between healthy human individuals. Produced via immunoSEQ multiplex PCR; TCRdb's table is partial and in-frame only. The sample consists of some 2 million clones, around 96% of them appearing once. Naivety among CD8 cells was defined by CD45RO negativity and positive CCR7 selection, thereby excluding terminally differentiated effector memory CD45RA+ cells. The receptor's source is a man between 18 and 29 years old in good health. Sequences were obtained from naive CD8+ T cells sorted from blood.

In DNA form, the CDR3 reads TGCGCCAGCAGCCAAGATTGGGCGGGGGCCACCGGAGATACGCAGTATTTT. Its translation: CASSQDWAGATGDTQYF. The rearrangement links TRBV4-1 to TRBJ2-3; D may be TRBD2 (7 bases). Germline-derived CDR1 and CDR2 are MGHRA and YSYEKL. The ends were cut back, 0 bases at V and 5 bases at J, with 18 bases in the middle. This CDR3 spans 17 amino acids.